The next 22 T cell receptor beta chains were all read from a single sample in a study of blood T cell repertoires in COVID-19. Profiling relied on immunoSEQ multiplex PCR, and the TCRdb table lists in-frame clones only, not all of them. The sample carries hundreds of thousands of clones, about 87% recorded once. Sequenced material: peripheral blood. The receptors shown here come from a woman under 30 with acute or convalescent COVID-19.

This chain uses TRBV6-1 with TRBJ2-7; D remains ambiguous. In germline, CDR1 is MNHNS, CDR2 SASEGT. With 2 bases removed from V and 7 bases from J, the gap between germline ends came to 6 bases. The CDR3 length is 11 residues. As DNA, the CDR3 is TGTGCCAGCAGTGAATGGAGAGAGCAGTACTTC. Protein: CASSEWREQYF.

The chain carries TRBV5-1 and TRBJ1-1; a weak D match, TRBD1 (6 bases). The CDR3 sequence is 12 residues long. Germline V gives CDR1 SGHRS, CDR2 YFSETQ. V was pared by 5 bases and J by 4 bases, with 9 bases between. CDR3 in DNA: TGCGCCAGCAGGGGAGGGGGCACTGAAGCTTTCTTT. Its translation: CASRGGGTEAFF.

This clone turned up a few times. The CDR3 DNA is TGTGCCAGCAGCCAAGGGGAGACACACACCGGGGAGCTGTTTTTT. Translated, it gives CASSQGETHTGELFF. The rearrangement joins TRBV3-1 (or the pseudogene TRBV3-2) to TRBJ2-2; a possible D gene is TRBD2 (5 bases). Trimming shortened V by 1 base and J by 3 bases, and 9 bases separated the two germline ends. The CDR3 is 15 residues long. Germline lookup yields CDR1 LGHDT and CDR2 YNNKEL (reference sequence).

This chain uses TRBV7-9 with TRBJ2-3; 10 nucleotides agree with TRBD1. The CDR3 extends over 15 amino acids. Losses at the gene ends were 3 bases for V and 3 bases for J; bases not matched to a gene: 3. From germline, CDR1 is SEHNR and CDR2 FQNEAQ (reference sequence). The CDR3 protein is CASSFGTGETDTQYF. Here the CDR3 DNA reads TGTGCCAGCAGCTTTGGGACAGGGGAAACAGATACGCAGTATTTT.

The rearrangement links TRBV7-9 to TRBJ1-4; the D gene is possibly TRBD1 (6 bases). Germline-derived CDR1 and CDR2 are SEHNR and FQNEAQ (reference sequence). The CDR3 covers 17 residues. V gave up 4 bases and J gave up 4 bases, with 19 bases separating them. The CDR3 sequence is CASSYLPGDIDNEKLFF. CDR3 nucleotides: TGTGCCAGCAGCTACCTTCCTGGGGACATTGATAATGAAAAACTGTTTTTT.

Only one count was recorded for this clone. Written as DNA, the CDR3 is TGTGCCACACAGGGCTATGGCTACACCTTC. Its translation: CATQGYGYTF. The chain joins TRBV10-3 to TRBJ1-2; tentatively, D is TRBD1 (6 bases). Looked up from germline, CDR1 is ENHRY and CDR2 is SYGVKD. The CDR3 is 10 residues long. Trimming removed 10 bases at V and 4 bases at J, with 7 bases between.

The chain recombines TRBV19 with TRBJ1-1; D gene uncertain. The germline V gene encodes CDR1 LNHDA and CDR2 SQIVND (reference sequence). This CDR3 region has 11 residues. V shed 3 bases and J shed 8 bases, with 7 bases lying between them. This CDR3 is CASSMTTEAFF. The DNA for the CDR3 is TGTGCCAGTAGTATGACAACCGAAGCTTTCTTT.

The chain employs TRBV7-3 and TRBJ1-1; 9 bases line up with TRBD1. J lost 7 bases, V lost 4 bases, and 7 bases had no gene match. Germline CDR1 is SGHTA and CDR2 is FQGTGA. The length of the CDR3 is 14 residues. The CDR3 loop is CASSSGQGFSEAFF. The CDR3 coding sequence is TGTGCCAGCAGCTCAGGACAGGGGTTTAGTGAAGCTTTCTTT.

The rearrangement links TRBV5-4 to TRBJ1-6, with 10 bases identical to TRBD1. The germline V gene has CDR1 SGHNT and CDR2 YYREEE (reference sequence). The length of the CDR3 is 14 residues. V shed 4 bases, J shed 8 bases, and the junction held 3 bases outside the gene matches. CDR3 nucleotide sequence: TGTGCCAGCAGCCCGGACAGGGGGTATTCACCCCTCCACTTT. Protein: CASSPDRGYSPLHF.

The chain has TRBV7-9 and TRBJ1-4; TRBD1 is a possible D gene (5 bases). This CDR3 has 15 residues. V was shortened by 0 bases and J by 6 bases, with 11 bases between the two germline ends. Germline-derived CDR1 and CDR2 are SEHNR and FQNEAQ (reference sequence). This CDR3 is CASSLASREDEKLFF. The CDR3 DNA reads as TGTGCCAGCAGCTTAGCGTCCAGGGAAGATGAAAAACTGTTTTTT.

This clone was observed a single time. This sample includes further DNA sequences coding for the same CDR3. This chain joins TRBV15 and TRBJ1-1, with a possible D match to TRBD1 (6 bases). The CDR3 has 13 residues. Per the germline V gene, CDR1 is LNHNV and CDR2 is YYDKDF (reference sequence). V lost 0 bases, J lost 5 bases, and 7 bases lay in between. The CDR3 DNA reads TGTGCCACCAGCAGAGATAGGGGGACTGAAGCTTTCTTT. It codes for CATSRDRGTEAFF.

Turning to this clone: Relative to the germline gene, one junction end is altered; a read error may explain this. J is TRBJ1-2 and V is TRBV11-2; D is unclear. Germline assignment: CDR1 SGHAT and CDR2 FQNNGV. The CDR3 runs to 12 residues. The CDR3 sequence: CASSLGGPAALF. In DNA, the CDR3 is TGTGCCAGCAGCTTAGGAGGCCCAGCCGCACTCTTC.

This clone was seen only once. The chain links TRBV5-1 to TRBJ1-1, with 8 bases that match TRBD1. The length of the CDR3 is 13 residues. Germline V gives CDR1 SGHRS, CDR2 YFSETQ. With V trimmed by 4 bases and J by 12 bases, 11 bases remained unmatched. The CDR3 sequence: CASSTDPGQVPFF. CDR3 bases: TGCGCCAGCAGCACCGATCCGGGACAGGTCCCTTTCTTT.

Only one count was recorded for this clone. This rearrangement joins TRBV25-1 to TRBJ1-2, with 7 bases identical to TRBD1. CDR1 and CDR2 from the germline V gene are MGHDK and SYGVNS. The CDR3 contains 12 residues. J was trimmed by 3 bases and V by 8 bases; bases with no gene match: 3. CDR3 sequence: CASGGQYYGYTF. The DNA of the CDR3 is TGTGCCAGCGGGGGACAGTACTATGGCTACACCTTC.

The genes are TRBV5-1 and TRBJ2-7; D gene unclear. Germline CDR1 SGHRS, CDR2 YFSETQ. CDR3 length: 13 residues. Trimming shortened V by 5 bases and J by 0 bases, and 9 bases separated the two germline ends. CDR3 nucleotide sequence: TGCGCCAGCAGAGTTGACACCTCCTACGAGCAGTACTTC. It codes for CASRVDTSYEQYF.

This clone was counted between two and nine times. V and J are TRBV18 and TRBJ1-2; D may be TRBD1 (6 bases). This CDR3 region has 14 residues. Deletions cut 5 bases from V and 7 bases from J, with 17 bases between. Germline assignment: CDR1 KGHSH and CDR2 LQKENI. CDR3 sequence: CASSSSEGGVGYTF. The CDR3 region has the DNA TGTGCCAGCTCATCCAGCGAAGGGGGAGTTGGCTACACCTTC.

V usage is TRBV27 and J usage is TRBJ2-6; 11 bases line up with TRBD2. The CDR3 totals 18 residues. The V gene end was trimmed by 3 bases and the J gene end by 0 bases; junction bases not matched to a gene: 4. Germline CDR1 reads MNHEY; CDR2 reads SMNVEV (reference sequence). CDR3 protein: CASSFWTSGFSGANVLTF. The CDR3 nucleotides read TGTGCCAGCAGTTTCTGGACTAGCGGGTTCTCTGGGGCCAACGTCCTGACTTTC.

The chain joins TRBV7-2 to TRBJ2-3, with 10 bases identical to TRBD2. Trimming removed 2 bases from V and 5 bases from J; junction bases left unmatched: 7. This CDR3 has 16 amino acids. Germline V gives CDR1 SGHTA, CDR2 FQGNSA. CDR3 coding DNA: TGTGCCAGCAGCTTACCCAGCGGGGGGGCGGGAGATACGCAGTATTTT. Its protein product is CASSLPSGGAGDTQYF.

The J gene is TRBJ1-2, the V gene TRBV19; TRBD1 agrees at 7 bases. J gave up 6 bases and V 10 bases, and 17 bases lay outside the gene matches. The germline V gene has CDR1 LNHDA and CDR2 SQIVND (reference sequence). The CDR3 loop spans 15 amino acids. The DNA of the CDR3 is TGTGCCACAAACCCCAACAGGGGCTTGCCTGATGGCTACACCTTC. Translation gives CATNPNRGLPDGYTF. Complete variable domain (other parts from reference TRBV19 and TRBJ1-2): DGGITQSPKYLFRKEGQNVTLSCEQNLNHDAMYWYRQDPGQGLRLIYYSQIVNDFQKGDIAEGYSVSREKKESFPLTVTSAQKNPTAFYLCATNPNRGLPDGYTFGSGTRLTVV.

This clone was picked up one time. J is TRBJ1-2 and V is TRBV30; D unresolved. Germline V gene lookup returns CDR1 GTSNPN and CDR2 SVGIG (reference sequence). V lost 0 bases to trimming and J lost 1 base, with 3 bases between them. The CDR3 runs 12 residues. The CDR3 bases are TGTGCCTGGAGTGTCAATAACTATGGCTACACCTTC. Translation gives CAWSVNNYGYTF.

The CDR3 bases are TGTGCCAGCAGCCCGGGCATGGGAGCTAACTATGGCTACACCTTC. This translates into CASSPGMGANYGYTF. The chain employs TRBV7-2 and TRBJ1-2; D ambiguous. The CDR3 totals 15 residues. Germline CDR1 and CDR2: SGHTA and FQGNSA. Trimming pared 5 bases from V and 0 bases from J, leaving 13 bases between.

V is TRBV6-4 and J is TRBJ2-7; 7 bases fit TRBD1. This CDR3 is built from 18 residues. V lost 8 bases and J lost 0; bases outside the gene matches: 19. From germline, CDR1 is MRHNA and CDR2 SNTAGT. The CDR3 DNA sequence: TGTGCCAGCTTCCGCCGGGACAGAGAAAAAGGGAGCTCCTACGAGCAGTACTTC. Translating gives CASFRRDREKGSSYEQYF.